These 20 T cell receptor beta chains share one sample of origin, sequenced in a study of cytomegalovirus exposure and HLA in healthy donors. The PCR used 60 Vbeta and 13 Jbeta primers. Measured with immunoSEQ multiplex PCR; TCRdb has only the in-frame clones, and not every one. The sample includes 180,000 or so clones, 82% of them seen just once. Sequenced input: PBMCs. These receptors came from a woman in her 50s in good health and CMV-seropositive.

This clone occurred a few times. In DNA, the CDR3 is TGCAGCGGGAGAGGCATCCAAGAGACCCAGTACTTC. Protein: CSGRGIQETQYF. The chain recombines TRBV29-1 with TRBJ2-5, with D unresolved. Germline V gene lookup returns CDR1 SQVTM and CDR2 ANQGSEA. The CDR3 spans 12 residues. Deletions cut 7 bases from V and 1 base from J, with 10 bases between.

CDR3 sequence (DNA): TGTGCCAGCAGCTTTTCCCCAACGGGGGAAGCTTTCTTT. This gives the protein CASSFSPTGEAFF. The chain uses TRBV5-6 and TRBJ1-1; D ambiguous. Per germline, CDR1 SGHDT and CDR2 YYEEEE. Between the trimmed V and J ends, which lost 2 bases and 8 bases, there was a span of 13 bases. This CDR3 has 13 amino acids.

The rearrangement joins TRBV12-5 to TRBJ2-3, with D possibly matching TRBD1 (5 bases). Trimming removed 4 bases at V and 7 bases at J, with 27 bases between. Germline CDR1 LGHNT, CDR2 FRNRAP. CDR3 length: 18 amino acids. In DNA, the CDR3 is TGTGCTAGTGGTTCAAACCTGACCTTGACAGTTCTAGGATATACGCAGTATTTT. It translates to CASGSNLTLTVLGYTQYF. Complete variable domain (other parts from reference TRBV12-5 and TRBJ2-3): DARVTQTPRHKVTEMGQEVTMRCQPILGHNTVFWYRQTMMQGLELLAYFRNRAPLDDSGMPKDRFSAEMPDATLATLKIQPSEPRDSAVYFCASGSNLTLTVLGYTQYFGPGTRLTVL.

The chain combines TRBV11-2 with TRBJ1-1; 8 bases align to TRBD1. Unmatched junction bases numbered 3, after V lost 1 base and J lost 2 bases. There are 15 residues in the CDR3. Germline loops: CDR1 SGHAT, CDR2 FQNNGV. The CDR3 loop is CASSLGQGTNTEAFF. The CDR3 DNA is TGTGCCAGCAGCTTAGGACAGGGGACTAACACTGAAGCTTTCTTT.

The chain has TRBV6-1 and TRBJ2-1; 9 bases agree with TRBD1. The J segment lost 8 bases and the V segment lost 6 bases, leaving 8 bases of the junction unmatched. The CDR3 is made up of 14 amino acids. In germline, CDR1 is MNHNS, CDR2 SASEGT. In DNA form, the CDR3 reads TGTGCCAGCAGCCGGGACAGGGTGGTCTATGAGCAGTTCTTC. Protein sequence: CASSRDRVVYEQFF.

The rearrangement joins TRBV7-2 to TRBJ1-2; D may be TRBD1 (5 bases). In germline, CDR1 is SGHTA, CDR2 FQGNSA. V lost 0 bases to trimming and J lost 6 bases, with 8 bases between them. This CDR3 is built from 13 residues. CDR3 amino acids: CASSLAEGDGYTF. The CDR3 DNA reads TGTGCCAGCAGCTTAGCGGAAGGGGATGGCTACACCTTC.

In nucleotides, the CDR3 is TGTGCCAGCCGCAGTTTACAGTATAGCAATCAGCCCCAGCATTTT. Its translation: CASRSLQYSNQPQHF. V usage is TRBV28 and J usage is TRBJ1-5, with D hard to call. In germline, CDR1 is MDHEN, CDR2 SYDVKM. The ends were cut back, 8 bases at V and 0 bases at J, with 14 bases in the middle. The CDR3 has 15 residues.

This clone was counted only a few times. The J gene is TRBJ2-5, the V gene TRBV2, with 15 bases identical to TRBD2. The CDR3 consists of 15 residues. Germline CDR1 reads SNHLY; CDR2 reads FYNNEI. Trimming cost V 7 bases and J 5 bases; bases outside gene matches: 5. The chain's CDR3 is CASKGLAGGAETQYF. CDR3 in DNA: TGTGCCAGCAAAGGACTAGCGGGAGGGGCGGAGACCCAGTACTTC.

The V call is TRBV7-2, the J call TRBJ2-1; TRBD2 agrees at 7 bases. The CDR3 consists of 15 residues. V dropped 1 base and J dropped 3; count of bases not matched to a gene: 3. Per the germline V gene, CDR1 is SGHTA and CDR2 is FQGNSA. Written as DNA, the CDR3 is TGTGCCAGCAGCTTAGACCGCGGGGGCTACAATGAGCAGTTCTTC. Encoded protein: CASSLDRGGYNEQFF.

On this clone itself: One end of the junction varies from germline; a read error may be responsible. The rearrangement uses TRBV7-9 and TRBJ1-4; D is ambiguous. Germline CDR1 is SEHNR and CDR2 is FQNEAQ (reference sequence). CDR3 length equals 11 residues. The chain's CDR3 is CSSSSGEKLFF. The DNA for the CDR3 is TGTTCCAGCAGCTCAGGCGAAAAACTGTTTTTT.

The chain joins TRBV25-1 to TRBJ1-2, with 7 nucleotides matching TRBD1. The ends lost 6 bases at V and 8 bases at J; junction bases unmatched: 12. CDR1 and CDR2 from the germline V gene are MGHDK and SYGVNS. CDR3 length equals 14 residues. CDR3 bases: TGTGCCAGCAGCCCCCCTCAGGGGGTGTTGGGCTACACCTTC. Translating gives CASSPPQGVLGYTF.

This clone was seen once. The chain recombines TRBV28 with TRBJ2-5; no definite D call. V was clipped by 2 bases and J by 2 bases, with 3 bases between them. This CDR3 spans 12 amino acids. Germline loops: CDR1 MDHEN, CDR2 SYDVKM. The CDR3 DNA reads as TGTGCCAGCAGTTTACTGCAAGAGACCCAGTACTTC. It encodes CASSLLQETQYF.

The genes are TRBV27 and TRBJ2-7; possible D gene TRBD1, 6 bases. Trimming cost V 4 bases and J 4 bases, with 20 bases left between them. The CDR3 runs to 16 residues. CDR1 is MNHEY and CDR2 is SMNVEV in the germline V gene (reference sequence). The CDR3 reads CASSYRVSTVRYEQYF. The CDR3 DNA reads TGTGCCAGCAGTTACAGGGTCAGCACGGTTCGATACGAGCAGTACTTC.

The chain employs TRBV19 and TRBJ1-4; no clear D. CDR1 and CDR2 (germline): LNHDA, SQIVND (reference sequence). Deletions cut 7 bases from V and 7 bases from J, with 13 bases between. The CDR3 length is 13 residues. The CDR3 nucleotides are TGTGCCAGTACGGTGCAGGTTGGTGAAAAACTGTTTTTT. Translation gives CASTVQVGEKLFF.

This clone was counted a single time. The genes are TRBV6-1 and TRBJ2-3, with 11 bases identical to TRBD2. CDR1 is MNHNS, CDR2 SASEGT, per germline. The CDR3 is made up of 15 amino acids. The J segment lost 1 base and the V segment lost 6 bases, leaving 3 bases of the junction unmatched. The CDR3: CASSRGLAGTDTQYF. CDR3 nucleotides: TGTGCCAGCAGCCGGGGACTAGCGGGCACAGATACGCAGTATTTT.

The chain employs TRBV28 and TRBJ2-7; the D is unclear. This CDR3 contains 14 residues. The germline V gene encodes CDR1 MDHEN and CDR2 SYDVKM. The V and J ends lost 8 bases and 2 bases respectively, with 16 bases between them. The CDR3 protein is CASDTSRFPYEQYF. The CDR3 nucleotides read TGTGCCAGCGACACCTCCCGTTTTCCCTACGAGCAGTACTTC.

This clone was detected only a few times. V usage is TRBV7-9 and J usage is TRBJ1-6; D unresolved. Germline-derived CDR1 and CDR2 are SEHNR and FQNEAQ (reference sequence). The CDR3 totals 17 residues. Trimming removed 1 base at V and 0 bases at J, with 10 bases between. The CDR3 spells CASSLVSGSSYNSPLHF. CDR3 nucleotide sequence: TGTGCCAGCAGCTTAGTGTCCGGGAGCTCCTATAATTCACCCCTCCACTTT.

DNA for the CDR3: TGTGCCAGCAGTGACGGGACACGACCCGTATTGAACACTGAAGCTTTCTTT. The encoded protein is CASSDGTRPVLNTEAFF. The J gene is TRBJ1-1, the V gene TRBV2; D is possibly TRBD1 (6 bases). The CDR3 has 17 residues. Per the germline V gene, CDR1 is SNHLY and CDR2 is FYNNEI. V dropped 3 bases and J dropped 0 bases, with 17 bases sitting between them.

The count of this clone is one. This chain joins TRBV28 and TRBJ2-2, with 9 bases identical to TRBD1. J gave up 0 bases and V 3 bases, and 2 bases lay outside the gene matches. Germline CDR1 is MDHEN and CDR2 is SYDVKM. This CDR3 spans 16 amino acids. The CDR3 here is CASSFTGGANTGELFF. The CDR3 region has the DNA TGTGCCAGCAGTTTTACAGGGGGCGCGAACACCGGGGAGCTGTTTTTT.

The V and J genes are TRBV5-4 and TRBJ2-7; TRBD1 matches at 9 bases. This CDR3 contains 13 residues. Germline loops: CDR1 SGHNT, CDR2 YYREEE (reference sequence). J gave up 2 bases and V 9 bases, and 6 bases lay outside the gene matches. CDR3 bases: TGTGCCACTACGACAGGGGGAGCCTACGAGCAGTACTTC. This codes for CATTTGGAYEQYF.